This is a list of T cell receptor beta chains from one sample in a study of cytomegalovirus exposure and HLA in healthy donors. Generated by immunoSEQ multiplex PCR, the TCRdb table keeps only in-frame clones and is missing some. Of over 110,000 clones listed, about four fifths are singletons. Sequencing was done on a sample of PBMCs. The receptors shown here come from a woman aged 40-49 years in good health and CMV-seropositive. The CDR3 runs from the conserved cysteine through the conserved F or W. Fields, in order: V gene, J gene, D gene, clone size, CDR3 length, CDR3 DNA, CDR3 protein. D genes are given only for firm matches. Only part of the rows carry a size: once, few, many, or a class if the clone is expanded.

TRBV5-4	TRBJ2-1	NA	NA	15	TGTGCCAGCAGCTTGGTTCTGGGGGGAAGAGATGAGCAGTTCTTC	CASSLVLGGRDEQFF
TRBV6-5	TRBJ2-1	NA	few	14	TGTGCCAGCAGTCCCATCGGGACTGACAATGAGCAGTTCTTC	CASSPIGTDNEQFF
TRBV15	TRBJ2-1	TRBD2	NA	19	TGTGCCACCAGCAGAGCTGGGCCAAGGACTAGCGGGAGGGGCCTGGAGCAGTTCTTC	CATSRAGPRTSGRGLEQFF
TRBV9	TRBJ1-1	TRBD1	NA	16	TGTGCCAGCAGCGTAGCTAGGGACAGGGTGAACACTGAAGCTTTCTTT	CASSVARDRVNTEAFF
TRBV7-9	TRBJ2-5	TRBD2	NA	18	TGTTCCAGCAGCTCCACAGGGGCGCTAGCGGGATTCCAAGAGACCCAGTACTTC	CSSSSTGALAGFQETQYF
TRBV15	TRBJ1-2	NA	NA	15	TGTGCCACCAGCACCAGACGGGAACCTAACTATGGCTACACCTTC	CATSTRREPNYGYTF
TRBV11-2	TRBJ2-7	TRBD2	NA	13	TGTGCCAGCAGCCTTTCGGGGGGCTACGAGCAGTACTTC	CASSLSGGYEQYF
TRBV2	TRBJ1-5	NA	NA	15	TGTGCCAGCAGTGCTTGGCAGGGTGCAGATCAGCCCCAGCATTTT	CASSAWQGADQPQHF
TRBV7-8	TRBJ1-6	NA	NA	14	TGTGCCAGCAGCTTAGAGACGGGAAATTCACCCCTCCACTTT	CASSLETGNSPLHF
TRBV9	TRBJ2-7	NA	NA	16	TGTGCCAGCAGCGTGGGGGGGGCTAGCGCTAAATACGAGCAGTACTTC	CASSVGGASAKYEQYF
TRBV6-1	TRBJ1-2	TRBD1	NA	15	TGTGCCAGCAGTGAAGTATTCGGACAGGGCATGGGCTACACCTTC	CASSEVFGQGMGYTF
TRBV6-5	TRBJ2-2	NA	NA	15	TGTGCCAGCAGAGGAAGCGGACAGTTCACCGGGGAGCTGTTTTTT	CASRGSGQFTGELFF
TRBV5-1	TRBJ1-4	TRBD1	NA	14	TGCGCCAGCAGCTTGACAGGGGGAAGGGAAAAACTGTTTTTT	CASSLTGGREKLFF
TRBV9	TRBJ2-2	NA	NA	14	TGTGCCAGCAGCGAACAGGGGAACACCGGGGAGCTGTTTTTT	CASSEQGNTGELFF
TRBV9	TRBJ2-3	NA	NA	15	TGTGCCAGCAGCCCCCCTGGGCGAGACACAGATACGCAGTATTTT	CASSPPGRDTDTQYF
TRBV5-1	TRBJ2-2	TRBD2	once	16	TGCGCCAGCACCCAACTAGCGGGAGGTAACACCGGGGAGCTGTTTTTT	CASTQLAGGNTGELFF
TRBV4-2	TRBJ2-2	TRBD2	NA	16	TGTGCCAGCAGCCCAAAGACGGGAGGGCCTCCCGGGGAGCTGTTTTTT	CASSPKTGGPPGELFF
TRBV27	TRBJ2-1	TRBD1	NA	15	TGTGCCAGCAGTCCTGACAGGGGCTCCTACAATGAGCAGTTCTTC	CASSPDRGSYNEQFF
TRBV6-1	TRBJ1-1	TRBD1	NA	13	TGTGCCAGCAGGGACAGGTCGAACACTGAAGCTTTCTTT	CASRDRSNTEAFF
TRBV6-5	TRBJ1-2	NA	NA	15	TGTGCCAGCATCCTCACAGGGATCAGAGGCTATGGCTACACCTTC	CASILTGIRGYGYTF
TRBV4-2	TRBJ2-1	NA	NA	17	TGTGCCAGCAGCCCCCGGGTCCTCGGGTCTTCCTACAATGAGCAGTTCTTC	CASSPRVLGSSYNEQFF
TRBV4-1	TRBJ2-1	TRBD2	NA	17	TGCGCCAGCAGCCAAACCCCCGGACTAGGTCCTACCTATGAGCAGTTCTTC	CASSQTPGLGPTYEQFF
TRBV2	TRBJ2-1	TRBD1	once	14	TGTGCCAGCAGTGGACAGGGGTGGGACAATGAGCAGTTCTTC	CASSGQGWDNEQFF
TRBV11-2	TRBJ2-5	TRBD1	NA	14	TGTGCCAGCAGCTACCGGGACAGCCAGAGGGCCCAGTACTTC	CASSYRDSQRAQYF
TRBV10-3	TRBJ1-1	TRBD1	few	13	TGTGCCATCAGGGTGACAGGGGAGAATGAAGCTTTCTTT	CAIRVTGENEAFF
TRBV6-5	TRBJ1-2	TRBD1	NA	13	TGTGCCAGCAGTCCACAGGGGATGTATGGCTACACCTTC	CASSPQGMYGYTF
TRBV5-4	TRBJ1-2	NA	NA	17	TGTGCCAGCAGCAGAGGACAGTACACCCCACCTAACTATGGCTACACCTTC	CASSRGQYTPPNYGYTF
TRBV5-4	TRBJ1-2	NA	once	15	TGTGCCAGCAGCGATGGTGGGGTCGGGGGGCCCGGTTACACCTTC	CASSDGGVGGPGYTF
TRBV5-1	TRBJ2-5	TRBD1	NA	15	TGCGCCAGCACCATCCCGACAGGGGGCGAGGAGACCCAGTACTTC	CASTIPTGGEETQYF
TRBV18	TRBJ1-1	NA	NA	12	TGTGCCAGCTCATCCCAGACATCGGAAGCTTTCTTT	CASSSQTSEAFF
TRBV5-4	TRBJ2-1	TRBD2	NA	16	TGTGCCAGCAGCTGGGGACTAGCGGGAGCCTACAATGAGCAGTTCTTC	CASSWGLAGAYNEQFF
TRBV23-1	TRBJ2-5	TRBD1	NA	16	TGCGCCACCAGCAGATTGACAGGGGCAAGACAAGAGACCCAGTACTTC	CATSRLTGARQETQYF
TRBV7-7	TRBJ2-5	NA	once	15	TGTGCTAGCAGCTTAGCGGCCACAGGGGAGGAGACCCAGTACTTC	CASSLAATGEETQYF
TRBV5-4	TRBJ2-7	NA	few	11	TGTGCCAGCACCCAGTGTTACGAGCAGTACTTC	CASTQCYEQYF
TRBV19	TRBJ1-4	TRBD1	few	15	TGTGCCAGTAGTCAGAGACAGGGGGTTAATGAAAAACTGTTTTTT	CASSQRQGVNEKLFF
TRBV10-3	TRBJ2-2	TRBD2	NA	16	TGTGCCATCAGTGAGGGGACTACCCGAAACACCGGGGAGCTGTTTTTT	CAISEGTTRNTGELFF
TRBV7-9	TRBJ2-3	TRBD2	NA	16	TGTTCCAGCAGCTTAGTGAGCGGGAGGGCCGGAGATACGCAGTATTTT	CSSSLVSGRAGDTQYF
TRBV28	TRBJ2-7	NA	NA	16	TGTGCCAGCAGTTTTCTGGGTGCGGGCCGGCACCACGAGCAGTACTTC	CASSFLGAGRHHEQYF
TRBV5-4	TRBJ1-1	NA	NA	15	TGTGCCAGCAGCTTGGTCGTAGCCCGTGGCACTGAAGCTTTCTTT	CASSLVVARGTEAFF
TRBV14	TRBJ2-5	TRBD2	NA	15	TGTGCCAGCAGCCCACAGTGGACTAGGATCGAGACCCAGTACTTC	CASSPQWTRIETQYF
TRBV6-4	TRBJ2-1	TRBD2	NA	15	TGTGCCAGCAGTGGATCTAGCGGGAGGGTCCATGAGCAGTTCTTC	CASSGSSGRVHEQFF
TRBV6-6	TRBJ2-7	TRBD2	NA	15	TGTGCCAGCAGCAGCCTAGCGGGCTCTTCCTACGAGCAGTACTTC	CASSSLAGSSYEQYF